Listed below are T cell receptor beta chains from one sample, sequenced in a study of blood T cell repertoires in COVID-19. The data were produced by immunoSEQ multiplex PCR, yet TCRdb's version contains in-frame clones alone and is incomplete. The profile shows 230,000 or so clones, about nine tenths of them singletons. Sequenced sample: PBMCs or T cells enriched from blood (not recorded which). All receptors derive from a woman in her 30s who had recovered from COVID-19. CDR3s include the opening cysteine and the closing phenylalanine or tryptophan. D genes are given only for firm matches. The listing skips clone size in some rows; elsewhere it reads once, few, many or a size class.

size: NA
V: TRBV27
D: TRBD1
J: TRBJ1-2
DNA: TGTGCCAGCAGTCCCCGGACAGGGGGCCTCGATGGCTACACCTTC
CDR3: CASSPRTGGLDGYTF

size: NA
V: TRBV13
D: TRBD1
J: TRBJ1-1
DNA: TGTGCCAGCAGCTTAGGGATGGGACAGAACCTCATGAACACTGAAGCTTTCTTT
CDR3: CASSLGMGQNLMNTEAFF

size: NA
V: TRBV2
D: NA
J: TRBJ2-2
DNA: TGTGCCAGCAGTTTAAGGGGGGGCTCCTGGAGCGGGGAGCTGTTTTTT
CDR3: CASSLRGGSWSGELFF

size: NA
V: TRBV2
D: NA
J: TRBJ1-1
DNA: TGTGCCAGCAGGGCATGGGAGCTATTGAACACTGAAGCTTTCTTT
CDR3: CASRAWELLNTEAFF

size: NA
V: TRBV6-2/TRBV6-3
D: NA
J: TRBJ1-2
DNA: TGTGCCAGCAGTTCAGGACAGATCTATGGCTACACCTTC
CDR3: CASSSGQIYGYTF

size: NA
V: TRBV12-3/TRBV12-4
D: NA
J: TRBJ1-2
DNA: TGTGCCAGCAGTTCACAGGGTGGGGGCTACACCTTC
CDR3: CASSSQGGGYTF

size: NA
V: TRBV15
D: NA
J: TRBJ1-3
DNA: TGTGCCACCAGCAGAGATCAGCGTCCCAGCTTTAACACCATATATTTT
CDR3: CATSRDQRPSFNTIYF

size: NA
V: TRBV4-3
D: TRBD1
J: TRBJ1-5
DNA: TGCGCCAGCAGCCCCGGACAGGGGTTGCAGCCCCAGCATTTT
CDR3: CASSPGQGLQPQHF

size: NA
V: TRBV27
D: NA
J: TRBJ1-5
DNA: TGTGCCAGCAGCATCCCGGGGCAGCCCCAGCATTTT
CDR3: CASSIPGQPQHF

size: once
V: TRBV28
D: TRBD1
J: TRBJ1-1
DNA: TGTGCCAGCACCCTGACAGGGATGAACACTGAAGCTTTCTTT
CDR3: CASTLTGMNTEAFF

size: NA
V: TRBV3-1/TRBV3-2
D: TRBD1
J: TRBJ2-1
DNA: TGTGCCAGCAGCTTTCCGGGACAGGATAGCTCCTACAATGAGCAGTTCTTC
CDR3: CASSFPGQDSSYNEQFF

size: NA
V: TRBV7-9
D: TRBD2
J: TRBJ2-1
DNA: TGTGCCAGCACCATCCTCCAACCCGGGACTAGGGCAGGACATGAGCAGTTCTTC
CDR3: CASTILQPGTRAGHEQFF

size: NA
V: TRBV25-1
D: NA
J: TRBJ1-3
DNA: TGTGCCAGCCAAATTCAGGGGCCGGGAAACACCATATATTTT
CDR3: CASQIQGPGNTIYF

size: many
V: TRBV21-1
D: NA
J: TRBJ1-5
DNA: TGTGCCAGCAGCTCCCGCCTTGAAATGGACAGGGGTCAGCCCCAGCATTTT
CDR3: CASSSRLEMDRGQPQHF

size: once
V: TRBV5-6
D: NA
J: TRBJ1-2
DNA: TGTGCCAGCAGCTTGGTGGATTCCCGGGGGGCCTATGGCTACACCTTC
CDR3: CASSLVDSRGAYGYTF

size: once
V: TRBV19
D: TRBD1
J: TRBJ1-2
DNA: TGTGCCAGTAGTAACCAGGGGGTCACTAACTATGGCTACACCTTC
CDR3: CASSNQGVTNYGYTF

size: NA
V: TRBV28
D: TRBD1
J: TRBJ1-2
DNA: TGTGCCAGCAGTATTAGACAGGGTCGTGGCTACACCTTC
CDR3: CASSIRQGRGYTF

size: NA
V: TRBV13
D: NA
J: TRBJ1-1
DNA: TGTGCCAGCTCTGGACAGATGAACACTGAAGCTTTCTTT
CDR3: CASSGQMNTEAFF

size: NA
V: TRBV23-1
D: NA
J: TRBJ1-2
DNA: TGCGCCAGCAGTCAATTGCGGGCAAATAGGGGCTACACCTTC
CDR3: CASSQLRANRGYTF

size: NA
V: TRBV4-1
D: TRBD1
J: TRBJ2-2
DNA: TGCGCCAGCAGCCTCCGGGACAGGGAAATAACCGGGGAGCTGTTTTTT
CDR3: CASSLRDREITGELFF

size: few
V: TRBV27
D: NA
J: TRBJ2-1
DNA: TGTGCCAGCAGTGTGGACAGTCGCAATGAGCAGTTCTTC
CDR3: CASSVDSRNEQFF

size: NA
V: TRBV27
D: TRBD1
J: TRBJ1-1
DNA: TGTGCCAGCAGTTTACAAATCAAAACCGGGACAGGCGGGTCTGAAGCTTTCTTT
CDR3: CASSLQIKTGTGGSEAFF

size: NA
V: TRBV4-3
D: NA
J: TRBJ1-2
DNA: TGCGCCAGCAGCCAAGATCGGAGTAAATTGGGCTACACCTTC
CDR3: CASSQDRSKLGYTF

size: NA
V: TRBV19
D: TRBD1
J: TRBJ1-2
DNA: TGTGCCACCCAGGGGGTTGACTATGGCTACACCTTC
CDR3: CATQGVDYGYTF

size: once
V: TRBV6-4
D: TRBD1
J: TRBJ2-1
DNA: TGTGCCAGCAGTGCCCTGACAGGGGGCTACAATGAGCAGTTCTTC
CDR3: CASSALTGGYNEQFF

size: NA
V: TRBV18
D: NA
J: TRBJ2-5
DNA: TGTGCCAGCTCACCACCGCGGCTAGCTCAGCGGGCGGAGACCCAGTACTTC
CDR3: CASSPPRLAQRAETQYF

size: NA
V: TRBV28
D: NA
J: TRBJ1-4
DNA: TGTGCCAGCAGTTTAGGGGGGGGGAAAAAACTGTTTTTT
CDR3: CASSLGGGKKLFF